This T cell receptor (beta chain) was sequenced in a study of early T cells in non-severe SARS-CoV-2 infection. In the study overall: With bulk RNA from unsorted whole blood as input, sequencing yielded unpaired chains.

This clonotype was counted at least ten times. Individual cDNA molecules were tagged with unique molecular identifiers. TCRdb re-called the 5' RACE reads through MiXCR, storing one row per CDR3 protein. The repertoire has 25,000 to 35,000 distinct CDR3 sequences, over 6.5% of them found once; the top ten carry over 35%. The CDR3 has 14 residues. Trimming removed 4 bases at V and 10 bases at J, with 15 bases between. The germline CDR1 and CDR2 sequences are SGHNT and YYREEE (reference sequence). The TCR was taken from an adult who was a healthcare worker with PCR-confirmed SARS-CoV-2 infection or an uninfected control (not recorded which). The sample comprised whole blood. This chain links TRBV5-4 with TRBJ1-6; D gene unclear. CDR3 sequence reads: CASSASGLKSPLHF. CDR3 in DNA: TGTGCCAGCAGCGCAAGTGGGTTGAAATCACCCCTCCACTTT.